This T cell receptor beta chain was recorded in a study of blood T cell repertoires in COVID-19. Overall study context: COVID-19 samples collected from the United States, Italy and Spain covered acute and convalescent phases.

Per germline, CDR1 MNHEY and CDR2 SMNVEV (reference sequence). This CDR3 contains 14 residues. The ends lost 2 bases at V and 13 bases at J; junction bases unmatched: 7. As originally analysed: Reference gene primer amplification gave nucleated cell count estimates. Repertoires were generated with immunoSEQ multiplex PCR, while TCRdb's copy carries only in-frame clones and drops some. The DNA gave D and trimming, while V, J and clone size come from that table. The sample lists 130,000 to 150,000 clones; roughly four fifths were seen once. The chain joins TRBV27 to TRBJ1-6; 8 bases agree with TRBD1. Sequencing was performed on peripheral blood. This sequence was found in a human donor with acute or convalescent COVID-19. The donor label of this sample is uncertain. The CDR3 DNA sequence: TGTGCCAGCAGTTTAGCAGGGGGCATCGCTCCCCTCCACTTT. This encodes CASSLAGGIAPLHF.